Following are 3 T cell receptor beta chains from one sample sequenced in a study of T cell responses to AZD1222 COVID-19 vaccine. Data came from immunoSEQ multiplex PCR; TCRdb stores just in-frame clones and leaves some out. The sample comprises around 96,000 clones, about 88% of which are singletons, and 2.8% rests with the top ten. Specimen: peripheral blood, collected on day 0 of AZD1222 vaccination. The receptors stem from an adult in good health.

The V and J genes are TRBV10-3 and TRBJ2-5; D not resolved. Germline V gene lookup returns CDR1 ENHRY and CDR2 SYGVKD. V lost 0 bases, J lost 5 bases, and 7 bases lay in between. CDR3 length: 13 amino acids. CDR3 loop: CAISESGGETQYF. The CDR3 DNA reads TGTGCCATCAGTGAGTCTGGTGGGGAGACCCAGTACTTC.

The chain is built from TRBV7-6 and TRBJ2-2, with 8 positions matching TRBD1. The CDR3 is 16 amino acids. V shed 1 base, J shed 4 bases, and the junction held 5 bases outside the gene matches. Germline V CDR1 and CDR2: SGHVS, FNYEAQ. CDR3 DNA sequence: TGTGCCAGCAGCTTAGTGTCAGGGGGCCTCACCGGGGAGCTGTTTTTT. Translated, it gives CASSLVSGGLTGELFF.

The chain recombines TRBV30 with TRBJ1-2, with D possibly TRBD1 on 5 matching bases. CDR3 size: 14 residues. The V gene lost 2 bases and the J gene lost 4 bases, with 14 bases spanning the gap. Germline V CDR1 and CDR2: GTSNPN, SVGIG (reference sequence). The CDR3 nucleotides read TGTGCCTGGAGTAGCGGGGCCGACGGCTATGGCTACACCTTC. It codes for CAWSSGADGYGYTF.